The entry below describes one T cell receptor beta chain. Its antigen remains unidentified. Each sample yielded at least 6 million isolated PBMCs. The data stem from a study of blood T cells in healthy people across ages. The study, taken as a whole, reports: TCR beta diversity, measured per million T cells, fell in a roughly linear way with age.

A J-beta primer mix and a sample-barcoded 5' primer were used in a second PCR of about 7 to 12 cycles. TCRdb analysed the 5' RACE reads with MiXCR anew, one entry per CDR3 protein. The sample has around 1,700,000 distinct CDR3 sequences; about 30% are singletons. Sequenced material: blood. This receptor was obtained from a woman under 40 in good health.

Here the CDR3 reads CASSLSSGGYNVQYF. Written as DNA, the CDR3 is TGTGCCAGCAGTTTAAGTAGCGGGGGTTACAATGTGCAGTACTTC. The chain recombines TRBV12-3 or TRBV12-4 with TRBJ2-4; 9 bases are shared with TRBD2. The trim removed 2 bases at V and 13 bases at J, leaving 12 bases unmatched. The CDR3 loop spans 15 amino acids.